The 9 T cell receptor beta chains listed next were all sequenced from one sample in a study of T cell responses to AZD1222 COVID-19 vaccine (dated by TCRdb to the early 2020s). The library was made by the immunoSEQ multiplex PCR assay. Sourced from immuneACCESS, this table was stored by TCRdb with only in-frame sequences that have V and J called. A share of the clones is absent; for the studies checked, an unresolved V gene accounts for under half, and the remainder has no known explanation. A total of approximately 170,000 clones appear in this sample, 88% of them only once. Roughly 11% of the sample is held by the ten biggest clonotypes. Reading the label with the study, this specimen's time point is: about 28 days (+/-7) after the second vaccine dose. The starting material was peripheral blood, obtained 28 days after the second AZD1222 dose. The receptors shown here come from an adult who received the AZD1222 COVID-19 vaccine.

The chain recombines TRBV7-9 with TRBJ2-7; D perhaps matches TRBD1 (6 bases). Trimming removed 5 bases at V and 7 bases at J, with 21 bases between. The CDR3 is 15 amino acids. CDR1 SEHNR and CDR2 FQNEAQ come from the germline V gene (reference sequence). The CDR3: CASSAGWDTRGEQYF. DNA for the CDR3: TGTGCCAGCAGCGCGGGTTGGGACACGCGAGGGGAGCAGTACTTC.

This clone was seen a few times. The chain has TRBV7-3 and TRBJ2-2; 8 nucleotides agree with TRBD2. The trim removed 4 bases at V and 5 bases at J, leaving 6 bases unmatched. Germline-derived CDR1 and CDR2 are SGHTA and FQGTGA. The CDR3 totals 15 residues. In nucleotides, the CDR3 is TGTGCCAGCAGCTCAGGACTAGCTTCAACCGGGGAGCTGTTTTTT. It yields the protein CASSSGLASTGELFF. The full variable domain, its missing parts supplied by reference TRBV7-3 and TRBJ2-2, is GAGVSQTPSNKVTEKGKYVELRCDPISGHTALYWYRQSLGQGPEFLIYFQGTGAADDSGLPNDRFFAVRPEGSVSTLKIQRTERGDSAVYLCASSSGLASTGELFFGEGSRLTVL.

The chain employs TRBV7-6 and TRBJ1-6; D may be TRBD1 (5 bases). Germline CDR1 and CDR2: SGHVS and FNYEAQ. CDR3 length equals 17 residues. V lost 0 bases to trimming and J lost 3 bases, with 12 bases between them. The CDR3 region has the DNA TGTGCCAGCAGCTTAGCAAGAACAGGTCGCTATAATTCACCCCTCCACTTT. It encodes CASSLARTGRYNSPLHF.

This clone was picked up a small number of times. V is TRBV5-4 and J is TRBJ2-7; the match to TRBD2 covers 8 bases. The CDR3 is 15 residues long. Per the germline V gene, CDR1 is SGHNT and CDR2 is YYREEE (reference sequence). The junction had 13 bases not matched to a gene; V was cut back by 4 bases and J by 7 bases. The CDR3 coding sequence is TGTGCCAGCAGCCCGACGGGGGGGCCGTCCGAGGAGCAGTACTTC. Translation: CASSPTGGPSEEQYF.

V and J are TRBV18 and TRBJ1-4, with a weak D call TRBD1 (5 bases). Germline V gene data show CDR1 as KGHSH and CDR2 as LQKENI. Trimming pared 3 bases from V and 7 bases from J, leaving 6 bases between. The CDR3 is made up of 12 amino acids. The CDR3 DNA sequence: TGTGCCAGCTCACCTGGGGGTGAAAAACTGTTTTTT. Amino acid sequence: CASSPGGEKLFF. The variable domain in full, with the rest retrieved from reference TRBV18 and TRBJ1-4, is NAGVMQNPRHLVRRRGQEARLRCSPMKGHSHVYWYRQLPEEGLKFMVYLQKENIIDESGMPKERFSAEFPKEGPSILRIQQVVRGDSAAYFCASSPGGEKLFFGSGTQLSVL.

The chain couples TRBV19 to TRBJ1-2; TRBD1 matches at 10 bases. Germline assignment: CDR1 LNHDA and CDR2 SQIVND (reference sequence). This CDR3 has 18 residues. The trim removed 3 bases at V and 4 bases at J, leaving 14 bases unmatched. CDR3 DNA: TGTGCCAGTAGTATTTCCGTCGCGACAGGGGGCCGTAGCTATGGCTACACCTTC. Translation gives CASSISVATGGRSYGYTF.

This rearrangement joins TRBV14 to TRBJ1-2; D possibly corresponds to TRBD1 (6 bases). V was clipped by 6 bases and J by 5 bases, with 19 bases between them. CDR3 length: 15 amino acids. Germline CDR1 is SGHDN and CDR2 is FVKESK. The CDR3 region is CASSHLRDIGYGYTF. DNA of the CDR3: TGTGCCAGCAGTCATCTTAGGGACATCGGATATGGCTACACCTTC.

This chain uses TRBV9 with TRBJ2-7, with D possibly TRBD2 on 6 matching bases. Per germline, CDR1 SGDLS and CDR2 YYNGEE. Trimming removed 4 bases at V and 2 bases at J, with 13 bases between. The CDR3 runs 14 residues. The CDR3, as DNA: TGTGCCAGCAGCACCTTGGGCGGGGCCTACGAGCAGTACTTC. Protein: CASSTLGGAYEQYF.

The V gene is TRBV10-2, the J gene TRBJ1-1; weak D call: TRBD1 (6 bases). This CDR3 region has 17 residues. V shed 6 bases and J shed 3 bases, with 23 bases lying between them. The germline V gene encodes CDR1 WSHSY and CDR2 SAAADI. CDR3 sequence reads: CASSPRGGYDIYTEAFF. As DNA, the CDR3 is TGCGCCAGCAGCCCTAGAGGGGGGTATGATATATACACTGAAGCTTTCTTT.